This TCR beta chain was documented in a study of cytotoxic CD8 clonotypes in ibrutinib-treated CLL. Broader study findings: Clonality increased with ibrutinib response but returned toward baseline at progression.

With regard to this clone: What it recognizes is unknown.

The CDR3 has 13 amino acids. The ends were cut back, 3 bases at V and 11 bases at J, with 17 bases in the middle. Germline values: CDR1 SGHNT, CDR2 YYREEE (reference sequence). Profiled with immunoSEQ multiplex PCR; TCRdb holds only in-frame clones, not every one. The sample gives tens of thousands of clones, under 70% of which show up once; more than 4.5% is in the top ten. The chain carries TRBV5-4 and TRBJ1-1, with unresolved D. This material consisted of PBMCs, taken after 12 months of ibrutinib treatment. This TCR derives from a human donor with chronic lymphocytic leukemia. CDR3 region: CASSSGRGEGAFF. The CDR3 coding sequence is TGTGCCAGCAGCTCCGGACGTGGAGAGGGTGCTTTCTTT.